These 30 T cell receptor beta chains came from one sample sequenced in a study of blood T cell repertoires in COVID-19. The method was immunoSEQ multiplex PCR; TCRdb's version includes in-frame clones alone and lacks a portion of them. In the table there are approximately 130,000 clones, about three quarters of which are singletons. The sample was peripheral blood. These receptors were obtained from a woman between 70 and 85 years old with acute or convalescent COVID-19.

V gene TRBV7-9 combines with J gene TRBJ1-2; TRBD1 might be the D (6 bases). The CDR3 extends over 13 amino acids. Germline CDR1 SEHNR, CDR2 FQNEAQ (reference sequence). V gave up 6 bases and J gave up 2 bases, with 10 bases separating them. The CDR3 loop reads CASSHGQNYGYTF. The CDR3 nucleotides are TGTGCCAGCAGTCACGGACAGAACTATGGCTACACCTTC.

V and J are TRBV6-5 and TRBJ1-2; D remains unclear. V shed 0 bases and J shed 2 bases, with 7 bases lying between them. Germline V lookup: CDR1 MNHEY, CDR2 SVGAGI. The CDR3 sequence is 14 residues long. As DNA, the CDR3 is TGTGCCAGCAGTTACTCATCAGGAAACTATGGCTACACCTTC. It is translated as CASSYSSGNYGYTF.

This chain connects TRBV14 to TRBJ1-2; 10 bases are a match to TRBD1. The CDR3 loop spans 14 amino acids. Germline CDR1 reads SGHDN; CDR2 reads FVKESK. J was trimmed by 4 bases and V by 6 bases; bases with no gene match: 5. CDR3 sequence: CASRRTGGGYGYTF. Written as DNA, the CDR3 is TGTGCCAGCAGACGGACAGGGGGTGGCTATGGCTACACCTTC.

This clone was seen at least ten times. V and J are TRBV27 and TRBJ2-2; TRBD2 aligns across 10 bases. This CDR3 contains 17 residues. With 5 bases clipped from V and 6 bases from J, the junction kept 12 bases outside the gene matches. Per the germline V gene, CDR1 is MNHEY and CDR2 is SMNVEV (reference sequence). The CDR3 DNA follows: TGTGCCAGCAGTCAAAAGATAGCGGGGGGCGGGGCCGGGGAGCTGTTTTTT. Its translation is CASSQKIAGGGAGELFF.

CDR3 protein: CASSFVGTGSYEQYF. The CDR3 DNA sequence: TGTGCCAGCAGTTTTGTTGGGACAGGGTCCTACGAGCAGTACTTC. The chain combines TRBV28 with TRBJ2-7; 9 nucleotides line up with TRBD1. Germline V gene lookup returns CDR1 MDHEN and CDR2 SYDVKM. V was pared by 3 bases and J by 1 base, with 4 bases of the junction left unmatched. This CDR3 has 15 residues.

The rearrangement links TRBV6-5 to TRBJ2-3, with 8 positions matching TRBD2. Germline assignment: CDR1 MNHEY and CDR2 SVGAGI. The CDR3 length is 15 residues. Germline trimming cut 6 bases from V and 0 bases from J; bases unmatched to any gene: 5. The CDR3 spells CASRLAEFSTDTQYF. CDR3 coding DNA: TGTGCCAGCAGACTAGCGGAATTTAGCACAGATACGCAGTATTTT.

The table lists this clone with a few counts. The chain employs TRBV21-1 and TRBJ1-3. TRBV21-1 is a pseudogene locus. CDR3 length: 11 residues. CDR3: CASSSRNTIYF. CDR3 sequence (DNA): TGTGCCAGCAGCAGTAGAAACACCATATATTTT.

The chain uses TRBV2 and TRBJ2-3; D perhaps matches TRBD2 (5 bases). CDR3 length: 14 residues. Trimming removed 8 bases at V and 9 bases at J, with 21 bases between. In germline, CDR1 is SNHLY, CDR2 FYNNEI. CDR3: CASSIRGPEGTQYF. The CDR3 DNA follows: TGTGCCAGCTCAATCCGCGGCCCTGAGGGAACGCAGTATTTT.

The rearrangement joins TRBV7-2 to TRBJ2-1; 7 positions agree with TRBD1. This CDR3 has 18 amino acids. Germline V gene data show CDR1 as SGHTA and CDR2 as FQGNSA. V gave up 2 bases and J gave up 4 bases; unmatched junction bases: 14. CDR3 DNA: TGTGCCAGCAGCTTAAGAGTGTTCCGGGACAGAGTATACAATGAGCAGTTCTTC. Translating it yields CASSLRVFRDRVYNEQFF.

The sample holds a few counts of this clone. The chain recombines TRBV11-2 with TRBJ1-6; TRBD1 agrees at 7 bases. The CDR3 is made up of 14 amino acids. V gave up 4 bases and J gave up 7 bases; unmatched junction bases: 4. Germline assignment: CDR1 SGHAT and CDR2 FQNNGV. The CDR3 nucleotides read TGTGCCAGCAGCTCCGGGACAGAGAATTCACCCCTCCACTTT. Translated: CASSSGTENSPLHF.

The V gene is TRBV19, the J gene TRBJ2-1, with D maybe TRBD1 (6 bases). Germline V gives CDR1 LNHDA, CDR2 SQIVND (reference sequence). V was clipped by 1 base and J by 3 bases, with 10 bases between them. CDR3 size: 15 residues. The DNA of the CDR3 is TGTGCCAGTAGTATAGGGCGAGGGGGCTACAATGAGCAGTTCTTC. Its protein is CASSIGRGGYNEQFF.

V is TRBV9 and J is TRBJ2-1; TRBD2 matches 15 bases. CDR1 and CDR2 (germline): SGDLS, YYNGEE. The CDR3 is 18 amino acids. Trimming cost V 0 bases and J 7 bases; bases outside gene matches: 8. The DNA of the CDR3 is TGTGCCAGCAGCGTAGCTCAGATCGGGACTAGCGGGAGGAATGAGCAGTTCTTC. Residues: CASSVAQIGTSGRNEQFF.

The rearrangement joins TRBV25-1 to TRBJ2-2, with TRBD2 as a possible D gene (5 bases). Between the trimmed V and J ends, which lost 3 bases and 1 base, there was a span of 12 bases. The CDR3 extends over 16 amino acids. Germline values: CDR1 MGHDK, CDR2 SYGVNS. CDR3 loop: CASSELARQNTGELFF. CDR3 in DNA: TGTGCCAGCAGTGAGTTAGCGAGGCAGAACACCGGGGAGCTGTTTTTT.

The gene calls are TRBV2 and TRBJ2-3; 10 nucleotides match TRBD2. The CDR3 has 16 residues. The trim removed 6 bases at V and 2 bases at J, leaving 8 bases unmatched. Germline CDR1 is SNHLY and CDR2 is FYNNEI. CDR3 nucleotide sequence: TGTGCCAGCAGAGGCATGGGACTAGCGAACACAGATACGCAGTATTTT. Translated, it gives CASRGMGLANTDTQYF.

This clone was recorded at least ten times. The chain employs TRBV6-5 and TRBJ2-5; 11 positions match TRBD1. J gave up 4 bases and V 2 bases, and 3 bases lay outside the gene matches. Per germline, CDR1 MNHEY and CDR2 SVGAGI. This CDR3 has 15 residues. In DNA, the CDR3 is TGTGCCAGCAGTTACATGGGACAGGGGGGAGAGACCCAGTACTTC. Its protein product is CASSYMGQGGETQYF.

J is TRBJ2-2 and V is TRBV7-9; 11 bases map to TRBD1. Germline lookup yields CDR1 SEHNR and CDR2 FQNEAQ (reference sequence). The CDR3 runs to 16 residues. The ends lost 5 bases at V and 1 base at J; junction bases unmatched: 3. The CDR3: CASSPDRGRNTGELFF. CDR3 in DNA: TGTGCCAGCAGCCCGGACAGGGGGCGGAACACCGGGGAGCTGTTTTTT.

This clone turned up a few times. The chain combines TRBV19 with TRBJ1-1; the D gene is possibly TRBD1 (5 bases). Trimming pared 1 base from V and 4 bases from J, leaving 16 bases between. CDR1 LNHDA and CDR2 SQIVND come from the germline V gene (reference sequence). CDR3 length: 16 amino acids. As DNA, the CDR3 is TGTGCCAGTAGTATAGGGCGGGGAAGGGGAGGCACTGAAGCTTTCTTT. Translating gives CASSIGRGRGGTEAFF.

The gene calls are TRBV14 and TRBJ1-4; D unclear. V lost 4 bases and J lost 0, with 9 bases in between. Per the germline V gene, CDR1 is SGHDN and CDR2 is FVKESK. The CDR3 contains 15 residues. CDR3 sequence (DNA): TGTGCCAGCAGCCTGGAGGGCGCAACTAATGAAAAACTGTTTTTT. This encodes CASSLEGATNEKLFF. Full variable domain (remainder filled in from reference TRBV14 and TRBJ1-4): EAGVTQFPSHSVIEKGQTVTLRCDPISGHDNLYWYRRVMGKEIKFLLHFVKESKQDESGMPNNRFLAERTGGTYSTLKVQPAELEDSGVYFCASSLEGATNEKLFFGSGTQLSVL.

This clone was counted only a few times. V is TRBV19 and J is TRBJ1-2; TRBD1 might be the D (6 bases). The germline V gene has CDR1 LNHDA and CDR2 SQIVND (reference sequence). The CDR3 runs to 15 residues. Trimming stripped 5 bases from V and 9 bases from J, with 22 bases between. The CDR3: CASSVPTGPLGSYTF. The CDR3 nucleotides are TGTGCCAGTAGTGTCCCGACAGGCCCCCTCGGGAGCTACACCTTC.

The chain recombines TRBV10-3 with TRBJ2-7; 13 positions agree with TRBD2. The CDR3 loop spans 18 amino acids. Trimming removed 0 bases from V and 0 bases from J; junction bases left unmatched: 5. Germline V CDR1 and CDR2: ENHRY, SYGVKD. The DNA for the CDR3 is TGTGCCATCAGTGAGTCTGGGACTAGCGGGGCCGGCTCCTACGAGCAGTACTTC. This gives the protein CAISESGTSGAGSYEQYF.

The V and J genes are TRBV6-5 and TRBJ1-2; the D gene is possibly TRBD1 (6 bases). V was clipped by 2 bases and J by 7 bases, with 14 bases between them. Germline V lookup: CDR1 MNHEY, CDR2 SVGAGI. The CDR3 sequence is 14 residues long. This CDR3 is CASSYGGRDGGYTF. CDR3 in DNA: TGTGCCAGCAGTTACGGGGGCAGGGATGGTGGCTACACCTTC.

The chain uses TRBV6-6 and TRBJ2-7, with D perhaps matching TRBD1 (5 bases). The V end was cut by 5 bases, the J end by 6 bases, with 11 bases between. Germline values: CDR1 MNHNY, CDR2 SVGAGI (reference sequence). There are 12 residues in the CDR3. CDR3 coding DNA: TGTGCCAGCAGTCAACAGGTGGCCGAGCAGTACTTC. Translating it yields CASSQQVAEQYF.

The V call is TRBV19, the J call TRBJ2-1; 7 positions agree with TRBD1. This CDR3 has 13 residues. Trimming removed 5 bases from V and 4 bases from J; junction bases left unmatched: 2. CDR1 LNHDA and CDR2 SQIVND come from the germline V gene (reference sequence). CDR3 in DNA: TGTGCCAGTAGTGAGGACAGGTACAATGAGCAGTTCTTC. The encoded protein is CASSEDRYNEQFF. The variable domain in full, with the rest retrieved from reference TRBV19 and TRBJ2-1, is DGGITQSPKYLFRKEGQNVTLSCEQNLNHDAMYWYRQDPGQGLRLIYYSQIVNDFQKGDIAEGYSVSREKKESFPLTVTSAQKNPTAFYLCASSEDRYNEQFFGPGTRLTVL.

This rearrangement joins TRBV28 to TRBJ1-2, with D maybe TRBD1 (6 bases). V was shortened by 4 bases and J by 0 bases, with 15 bases between the two germline ends. Germline CDR1 reads MDHEN; CDR2 reads SYDVKM. The CDR3 loop spans 16 amino acids. The CDR3 DNA reads TGTGCCAGCAGTTCACCATTCAGGGGAGCTAACTATGGCTACACCTTC. Translation: CASSSPFRGANYGYTF.

This clone occurred once. This chain uses TRBV11-2 with TRBJ1-2, with 8 nucleotides matching TRBD1. Germline CDR1 and CDR2: SGHAT and FQNNGV. The ends lost 0 bases at V and 4 bases at J; junction bases unmatched: 4. The CDR3 length is 15 residues. The CDR3 spells CASSLDPTGAYGYTF. In nucleotides, the CDR3 is TGTGCCAGCAGCTTAGATCCGACAGGGGCCTATGGCTACACCTTC.

The chain uses TRBV12-5 and TRBJ1-5; TRBD1 matches 9 bases. Germline CDR1 is LGHNT and CDR2 is FRNRAP. Germline trimming cut 6 bases from V and 6 bases from J; bases unmatched to any gene: 3. The CDR3 runs to 13 residues. CDR3 residues: CASGQGAGQPQHF. For the CDR3, the DNA is TGTGCTAGTGGACAGGGGGCAGGTCAGCCCCAGCATTTT.

This clone was recorded once. The rearrangement links TRBV2 to TRBJ2-1, with 7 bases aligning to TRBD2. The V and J ends lost 7 bases and 9 bases, in that order; junction bases with no gene match: 9. Germline-derived CDR1 and CDR2 are SNHLY and FYNNEI. This CDR3 region has 13 residues. CDR3 DNA sequence: TGTGCCAGCACTATCAGGTCTAGCGGTGAGCAGTTCTTC. Translation gives CASTIRSSGEQFF.

This chain joins TRBV7-9 and TRBJ2-1; 7 positions match TRBD1. Germline V CDR1 and CDR2: SEHNR, FQNEAQ (reference sequence). V dropped 5 bases and J dropped 3; count of bases not matched to a gene: 7. The CDR3 extends over 15 amino acids. CDR3 sequence (DNA): TGTGCCAGCAGCGCCCCCGGGACAGTCTACAATGAGCAGTTCTTC. Encoded protein: CASSAPGTVYNEQFF.

The chain joins TRBV4-2 to TRBJ2-1; 9 bases agree with TRBD2. The germline V gene encodes CDR1 LGHNA and CDR2 YNFKEQ. The CDR3 covers 19 residues. Germline trimming cut 0 bases from V and 2 bases from J; bases unmatched to any gene: 11. This CDR3 is CASSQDVREGFAAYNEQFF. The CDR3 DNA reads TGTGCCAGCAGCCAAGACGTGCGGGAGGGGTTTGCGGCCTACAATGAGCAGTTCTTC.

This chain links TRBV28 with TRBJ2-3, with D perhaps TRBD1 (7 bases). The V and J ends lost 9 bases and 4 bases respectively, with 17 bases between them. The V gene's germline CDR1 is MDHEN and CDR2 SYDVKM. The CDR3 runs 14 residues. CDR3 DNA: TGTGCCAGTGCGGAGGGGGCGCTTGCAGATACGCAGTATTTT. The encoded protein is CASAEGALADTQYF.